Below, one TCR beta chain is given with its context. The data are from a study of cytomegalovirus exposure and HLA in healthy donors. Method: immunoSEQ multiplex PCR; TCRdb's copy keeps in-frame clones and lacks some. The profile shows tens of thousands of clones, just under 95% of them singletons. The CDR3 totals 15 residues. V was clipped by 4 bases and J by 2 bases, with 13 bases between them. Germline CDR1 SGHVS, CDR2 FNYEAQ. Sample: PBMCs. This chain connects TRBV7-6 to TRBJ2-3; the D gene is possibly TRBD1 (6 bases). The sequence derives from a young woman in good health and CMV-seropositive. The DNA of the CDR3 is TGTGCCAGCAGCTCGATGGGGGCAATCACAGATACGCAGTATTTT. Protein product: CASSSMGAITDTQYF.